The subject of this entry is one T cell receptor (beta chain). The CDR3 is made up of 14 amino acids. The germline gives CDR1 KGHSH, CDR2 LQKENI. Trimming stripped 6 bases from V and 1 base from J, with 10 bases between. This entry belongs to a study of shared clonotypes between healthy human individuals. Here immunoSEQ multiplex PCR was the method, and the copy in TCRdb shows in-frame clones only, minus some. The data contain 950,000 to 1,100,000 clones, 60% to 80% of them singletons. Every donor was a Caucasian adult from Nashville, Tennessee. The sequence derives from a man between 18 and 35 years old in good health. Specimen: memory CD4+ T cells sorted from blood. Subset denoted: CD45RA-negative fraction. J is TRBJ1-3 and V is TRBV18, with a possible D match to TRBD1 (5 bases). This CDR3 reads CASSQQVSGNTIYF. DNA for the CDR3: TGTGCCAGCTCTCAACAGGTTTCTGGAAACACCATATATTTT.